The present entry profiles one T cell receptor beta chain with its context. A CD45RA+ naive subset and a CD45RA-negative memory subset were split from CD4+ cells. Germline CDR1 is LNHDA and CDR2 is SQIVND (reference sequence). The ends were cut back, 6 bases at V and 2 bases at J, with 17 bases in the middle. This CDR3 is built from 16 residues. This record belongs to a study of shared clonotypes between healthy human individuals. Using immunoSEQ multiplex PCR, the repertoire was profiled, and TCRdb retains in-frame clones only, with some absent. This sample yields around 2.3 million clones, of which 90% to 97% are seen a single time; around 0.13% belongs to the top ten.

The source material was naive CD4+ T cells sorted from blood. The subset: CD45RA+ positively selected. The chain combines TRBV19 with TRBJ1-5, with D possibly TRBD1 on 6 matching bases. The TCR comes from a man between 18 and 29 years old in good health. CDR3 nucleotide sequence: TGTGCCAGTAGGACGGTGGACAGTAGGGGCAATCAGCCCCAGCATTTT. It codes for CASRTVDSRGNQPQHF.